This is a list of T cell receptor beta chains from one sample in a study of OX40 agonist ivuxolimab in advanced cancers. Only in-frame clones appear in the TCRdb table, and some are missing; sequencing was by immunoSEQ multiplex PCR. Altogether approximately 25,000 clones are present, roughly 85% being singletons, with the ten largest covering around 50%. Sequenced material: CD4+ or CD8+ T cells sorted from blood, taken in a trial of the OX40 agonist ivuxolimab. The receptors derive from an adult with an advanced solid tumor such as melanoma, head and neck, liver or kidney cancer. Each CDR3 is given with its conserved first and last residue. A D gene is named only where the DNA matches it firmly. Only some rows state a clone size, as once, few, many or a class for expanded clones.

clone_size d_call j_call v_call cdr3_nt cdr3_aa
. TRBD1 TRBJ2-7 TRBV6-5 TGTGCCAGCAGCGGGACAGGGGGGAGCGAGCAGTACTTC CASSGTGGSEQYF
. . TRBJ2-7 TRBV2 TGTGCCAGCAGTGAGAGGTCAGGGTCCTCCGAGCAGTACTTC CASSERSGSSEQYF
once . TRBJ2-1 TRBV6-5 TGTGCCAGCAGCGTGGCCCGCCTAGGGGACAATGAGCAGTTCTTC CASSVARLGDNEQFF
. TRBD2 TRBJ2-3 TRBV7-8 TGTGCCAGCAGCTTAATCCGGGGGGCAGATACGCAGTATTTT CASSLIRGADTQYF
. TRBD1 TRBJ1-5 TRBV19 TGTGCCACCAAGACAGGGAATCAGCCCCAGCATTTT CATKTGNQPQHF
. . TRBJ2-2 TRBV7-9 TGTGCCAGCAGCTTAGGTGGGCAGAACACCGGGGAGCTGTTTTTT CASSLGGQNTGELFF
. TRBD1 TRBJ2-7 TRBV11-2 TGTGCCAGCAGCACAGACAGGGAAGCCTACGAGCAGTACTTC CASSTDREAYEQYF
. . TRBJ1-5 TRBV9 TGTGCCAGCAGCGTAGGCGGGAGTCAGCCCCAGCATTTT CASSVGGSQPQHF
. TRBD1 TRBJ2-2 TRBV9 TGTGCCAGCAGCGCCAGGGGGCTGGGCACCGGGGAGCTGTTTTTT CASSARGLGTGELFF
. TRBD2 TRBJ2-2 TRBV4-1 TGCGCCAGCAGCTTCGAACAGCGGGGGGGCACCGGGGAGCTGTTTTTT CASSFEQRGGTGELFF
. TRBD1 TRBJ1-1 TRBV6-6 TGTGCCAGCAGCTACACAGGGGGCGGTGAAGCTTTCTTT CASSYTGGGEAFF
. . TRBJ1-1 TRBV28 TGTGCCAGCAGTGCCGCGCAGGGGAACACTGAAGCTTTCTTT CASSAAQGNTEAFF
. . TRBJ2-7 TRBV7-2 TGTGCCAGCAGCGCCGAGATAATAGCGGTCTTCTCCTACGAGCAGTACTTC CASSAEIIAVFSYEQYF
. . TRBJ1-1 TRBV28 TGTGCCAGCAGACCGTGGACGGGGATGAACACTGAAGCTTTCTTT CASRPWTGMNTEAFF
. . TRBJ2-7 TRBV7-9 TGTGCCAGCAGCTCCCGGGACTACGAGCAGTACTTC CASSSRDYEQYF
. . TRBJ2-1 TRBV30 TGTGCCTGGAGTGTAATGGTGTTAGGCTACAATGAGCAGTTCTTC CAWSVMVLGYNEQFF
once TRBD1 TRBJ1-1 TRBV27 TGTGCCAGCAGTCAACAGGGGGCTTGGACTGAAGCTTTCTTT CASSQQGAWTEAFF
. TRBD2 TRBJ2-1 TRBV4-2 TGTGCCAGCAGCCAAGCGGCCAGGTGGGCGGGAGTCGGTAATGAGCAGTTCTTC CASSQAARWAGVGNEQFF
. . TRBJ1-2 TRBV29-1 TGCAGCGTTGACGGGGGAAACGATAACTATGGCTACACCTTC CSVDGGNDNYGYTF
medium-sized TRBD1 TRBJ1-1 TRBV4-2 TGTGCCAGCAGCCAGCAGGACAGGGAGAACACTGAAGCTTTCTTT CASSQQDRENTEAFF
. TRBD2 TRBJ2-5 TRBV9 TGTGCCAGCAGCGTAGGGGACTACCAGAGGCAAGAGACCCAGTACTTC CASSVGDYQRQETQYF
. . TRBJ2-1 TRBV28 TGTGCCAGCAGTTTAAAGGGGGAGGGCTACAATGAGCAGTTCTTC CASSLKGEGYNEQFF
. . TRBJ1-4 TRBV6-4 TGTGCCAGCAGTGACCGACCAGGAACTAATGAAAAACTGTTTTTT CASSDRPGTNEKLFF
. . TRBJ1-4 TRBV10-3 TGTGCCATCAGTGACCCGGCGACAGGCGTTAATGAAAAACTGTTTTTT CAISDPATGVNEKLFF
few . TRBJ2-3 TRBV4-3 TGCGCCAGCAGCCAGATCGTTGGGGATACGCAGTATTTT CASSQIVGDTQYF
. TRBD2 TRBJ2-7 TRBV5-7 TGTGCCAGCAGTATAAAGGGAGGGAGCTCCTACGAGCAGTACTTC CASSIKGGSSYEQYF
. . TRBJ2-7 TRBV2 TGTGCCAGTGGACCTGAGTTAAGCTACGAGCAGTACTTC CASGPELSYEQYF